This T cell receptor beta chain comes out of a study of regulatory T cells in long-lasting Graves disease. V lost 6 bases to trimming and J lost 4 bases; unmatched junction nucleotides: 6. Germline lookup yields CDR1 DFQATT and CDR2 SNEGSKA (reference sequence). The CDR3 runs to 15 residues. Sample time point: newly diagnosed GD, antithyroid drugs for less than 3 months. The TCR library was made from RNA that had been extracted from PBMCs in TRIzol. At least ten counts were recorded for this clonotype. Arm-PCR of CDR3 regions and iRepertoire HTBI primers were used to build TCR beta libraries. TCRdb reanalysed the multiplex PCR reads using MiXCR and keeps one entry per CDR3 protein. The sample consists of roughly 420,000 distinct CDR3 sequences, about a sixth of them appearing once. These data were also filed under a second study, of T cells in Graves' hyperthyroidism and ophthalmopathy. That source reports: The HTBI primer set served for first-round RT-PCR of the TCR CDR3.

The receptor was derived from a woman in her 30s with Graves disease. The genes are TRBV20-1 and TRBJ2-1; 13 bases line up with TRBD2. The sequencing used peripheral blood mononuclear cells (PBMCs), collected at new diagnosis, from a patient treated with antithyroid drugs. This CDR3 reads CSARLAGGPYNEQFF. CDR3 bases: TGCAGTGCCAGACTAGCGGGAGGTCCATACAATGAGCAGTTCTTC.